These 7 T cell receptor beta chains came from one sample sequenced in a study of blood T cell repertoires in COVID-19 (dated by TCRdb to 2019 to 2021). Library prep was done by the immunoSEQ multiplex PCR assay. As stored in TCRdb, this immuneACCESS dataset retains in-frame rearrangements with V and J assigned. A fraction of the clones does not appear; measured against another copy, unresolved V genes explain less than half of the discrepancy, and the remainder lacks a known reason. Counted in this sample were around 79,000 clones; roughly 89% of them appeared once. The ten top clones hold roughly 14% of the sample. The sequenced material came from peripheral blood. These receptors were collected from a man aged 70-80 years with active or convalescent COVID-19.

The V gene is TRBV29-1, the J gene TRBJ1-2; possibly TRBD1 for D (6 bases). V lost 6 bases to trimming and J lost 7 bases, with 18 bases between them. This CDR3 is 13 amino acids long. Germline CDR1 SQVTM, CDR2 ANQGSEA. The CDR3 DNA is TGCAGCGTGGAACCACAGGGCTCGCTTGGCTACACCTTC. Residues: CSVEPQGSLGYTF. The entire variable domain, with the rest obtained from reference TRBV29-1 and TRBJ1-2, is as follows: SAVISQKPSRDICQRGTSLTIQCQVDSQVTMMFWYRQQPGQSLTLIATANQGSEATYESGFVIDKFPISRPNLTFSTLTVSNMSPEDSSIYLCSVEPQGSLGYTFGSGTRLTVV.

The J gene is TRBJ2-3, the V gene TRBV2; D remains ambiguous. The CDR3 sequence is 13 residues long. CDR1 SNHLY and CDR2 FYNNEI come from the germline V gene. V lost 2 bases and J 2 bases, leaving 5 bases between the germline ends. The CDR3 bases are TGTGCCAGCAGTGAACCTTTCACAGATACGCAGTATTTT. Translating it yields CASSEPFTDTQYF.

The V and J genes are TRBV30 and TRBJ1-3; D ambiguous. CDR1 is GTSNPN and CDR2 is SVGIG in the germline V gene (reference sequence). V dropped 3 bases and J dropped 10 bases, with 19 bases sitting between them. This CDR3 has 14 amino acids. The CDR3 nucleotides are TGTGCCTGGAGCCCTCCGTCCTCCGAGAGGACCATATATTTT. As protein: CAWSPPSSERTIYF.

The gene calls are TRBV6-5 and TRBJ2-1; TRBD1 aligns across 9 bases. Germline CDR1 and CDR2: MNHEY and SVGAGI. The J segment lost 5 bases and the V segment lost 6 bases, leaving 5 bases of the junction unmatched. The CDR3 covers 14 residues. The CDR3, as DNA: TGTGCCAGCAGGGACAGGGGATTGAACAATGAGCAGTTCTTC. Protein product: CASRDRGLNNEQFF.

The rearrangement uses TRBV7-8 and TRBJ2-4; 14 nucleotides line up with TRBD2. Germline CDR1 and CDR2: SGHVS and FQNEAQ. V was pared by 5 bases and J by 1 base, with 4 bases of the junction left unmatched. The CDR3 extends over 17 amino acids. The CDR3 DNA reads TGTGCCAGCAGCGGACTAGCGGGAGGTGGGGCCAAAAACATTCAGTACTTC. Translated, it gives CASSGLAGGGAKNIQYF.

The chain carries TRBV4-3 and TRBJ2-1, with 12 nucleotides matching TRBD2. V trimming: 0 bases; J trimming: 7 bases; junction bases outside the gene matches: 16. CDR1 and CDR2 from the germline V gene are LGHNA and YSLEER. The CDR3 totals 20 residues. CDR3 nucleotides: TGCGCCAGCAGCCAAGAAGTACCCATCACCCTAGCGGGAGGGGGAAATGAGCAGTTCTTC. This translates into CASSQEVPITLAGGGNEQFF.

V is TRBV7-3 and J is TRBJ2-2; 12 bases are a match to TRBD2. V was clipped by 2 bases and J by 6 bases; unmatched bases: 13. This CDR3 comprises 19 residues. The germline V gene has CDR1 SGHTA and CDR2 FQGTGA. The CDR3: CASSLDLWPSGRGPGELFF. CDR3 DNA: TGTGCCAGCAGCTTAGATCTTTGGCCTAGCGGGAGGGGTCCCGGGGAGCTGTTTTTT.